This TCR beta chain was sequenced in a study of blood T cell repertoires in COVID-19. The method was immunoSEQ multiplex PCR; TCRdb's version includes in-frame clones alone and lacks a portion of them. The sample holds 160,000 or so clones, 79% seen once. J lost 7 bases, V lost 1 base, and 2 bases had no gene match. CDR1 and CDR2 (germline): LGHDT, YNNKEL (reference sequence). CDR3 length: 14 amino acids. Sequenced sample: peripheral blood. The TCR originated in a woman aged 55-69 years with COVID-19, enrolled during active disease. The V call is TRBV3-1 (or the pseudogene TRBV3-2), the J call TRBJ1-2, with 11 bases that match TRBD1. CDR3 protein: CASSQGTGGLGYTF. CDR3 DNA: TGTGCCAGCAGCCAAGGGACAGGGGGCCTTGGCTACACCTTC.